This T cell receptor (beta chain) was recovered during a study of cytomegalovirus exposure and HLA in healthy donors. The CDR3 loop spans 12 amino acids. Germline CDR1 and CDR2: SGDLS and YYNGEE. Trimming removed 4 bases at V and 4 bases at J, with 7 bases between. Findings and limits, study-wide: Follow-up analysis later connected one missense variant in DCLRE1C with trimming of TCR beta V- and J-genes.

PCR used 60 Vbeta primers and 13 Jbeta primers. TCRdb keeps only in-frame clones here, not all; method: immunoSEQ multiplex PCR. Among 100,000 to 150,000 clones listed, about three quarters were seen once. In regard to this clone: Its antigen is not identified.

The sample was PBMCs. The origin of this receptor is a woman aged 40 to 50 in good health and CMV-seronegative. The V call is TRBV9, the J call TRBJ2-3, with D hard to call. The CDR3 reads CASSRESDTQYF. The CDR3 DNA is TGTGCCAGCAGCAGAGAATCAGATACGCAGTATTTT.